This T cell receptor (beta chain) comes out of a study of Ad26.COV2.S vaccination and SARS-CoV-2 variants (dated by TCRdb to the early 2020s). Concerning the study at large: Vaccine-arm donors came from COV1001, a multicentre, randomized, double-blind, placebo-controlled phase I-IIa trial of Ad26.COV2.S in healthy adults. Ad26.COV2.S was administered intramuscularly at a dose of 5x10^10 or 1x10^11 viral particles, either as one shot or as two shots given 56 days apart. Sequencing of the TCRbeta repertoire served to evaluate the specificity and breadth of SARS-CoV-2-reactive T cell receptors following Ad26.COV2.S vaccination. The TCR-sequenced set comprised roughly 30 samples: some 19 Ad26.COV2.S vaccine recipients, 5 placebo recipients and 8 SARS-CoV-2 convalescent individuals. Trial participants were randomized into five groups of five, in which low-dose or high-dose Ad26.COV2.S was given once or twice, or placebo was given on both occasions. Blinding of investigators to trial group allocation was maintained during experiments and outcome assessment. Results and caveats for the whole study, not just this receptor: The study lacked the statistical power to compare responses across vaccine doses or regimens. According to the authors, total T cell responses may have been underestimated by the TCR breadth and depth analyses. Comparable non-spike TCR breadth was observed between vaccine and placebo recipients, consistent with only spike being contained in the vaccine. Ad26.COV2.S recipients had higher spike-specific TCR breadth than placebo recipients (P = 0.0014). After vaccination, substantial breadth of spike-specific CD8+ and CD4+ T cell responses was reported.

TCRbeta CDR3 regions were sequenced with the immunoSEQ Assay. After extraction, genomic DNA underwent amplification by bias-controlled multiplex PCR, followed by high-throughput sequencing. Under the source paper's analysis protocol: To quantify the absolute abundance of every unique TCRbeta CDR3 region, sequences were collapsed and filtered. T cell fraction was estimated by normalizing TCRbeta template counts to usable DNA, with usable DNA measured through amplification of reference genes found in all nucleated cells. Repertoire TCRs were annotated as SARS-CoV-2-specific by exact matching of V gene, CDR3 amino acid sequence and J gene to a known reactive TCR set. MIRA supplied the reference SARS-CoV-2 TCR set, which was filtered for enrichment in COVID-19-positive ImmuneCODE repertoires so that public or cross-reactive TCRs were removed. Drawing on the MIRA antigens, annotated TCRs were analysed further at the level of specific ORF or position within ORF. Depth was the summed frequency of annotated unique rearrangements, while breadth was defined as annotated unique rearrangements over total unique productive rearrangements. TCR breadth was compared between groups using two-sided Wilcoxon rank-sum tests. Drawn from immuneACCESS, this table holds only the in-frame rearrangements with V and J called that TCRdb kept. Clones are partly lost; checked studies trace under half to an unresolved V gene and leave the rest unexplained. The V and J calls and clone size come from that table; D and trimming were worked out from the DNA. The sample has roughly 320,000 clones on record, just over 85% of them singletons. Of the sample, 1.9% falls within the top ten clones.

The count of this clone is one. What antigen it recognizes has not been identified. Base quality data are lacking; no much larger clone is found one base away. What this sample's treatment or condition label stands for: about 20 received Ad26.COV2.S at low or high dose, single or two shots; several received placebo; per-sample allocation not given. Repertoires of vaccine and placebo recipients were sequenced from samples collected on day 63 after the first injection. In Cohort 1b, about two dozen adults aged 18-55 years were enrolled at a single site in Boston, USA, between 29 July and 7 August 2020. As a vaccine, Ad26.COV2.S was a replication-incompetent adenovirus type 26 vector that expressed a prefusion-stabilized SARS-CoV-2 spike protein derived from the original Wuhan strain. The receptor's source is a person aged 18-65 years who received the Ad26.COV2.S COVID-19 vaccine or a placebo. Material: peripheral blood, obtained in a trial of Ad26.COV2.S vaccine versus placebo.

The DNA is as follows: TGTGCCAGTAGTCCTAGTGGACGTCTAGCATCTGGAAACACCATATATTTT. Its translation reads: CASSPSGRLASGNTIYF. Rearrangement joined TRBV19 to TRBJ1-3, with no confident D gene call. For CDR1 and CDR2, the germline V gene (reference sequence) lists LNHDA and SQIVND. Spanning cysteine to phenylalanine, the CDR3 consists of 17 amino acids. Just CDR3 DNA is preserved here, 51 bases in frame from base 1. V and J lose 5 bases and 1 base, and a span of 18 bases separates them.